This is a list of T cell receptor beta chains from one sample in a study of cytomegalovirus exposure and HLA in healthy donors. The method was immunoSEQ multiplex PCR; TCRdb's version includes in-frame clones alone and lacks a portion of them. The table includes 150,000 or so clones, 65% to 80% detected once. Specimen: PBMCs. Receptor source: a man aged 18 to 29 in good health and CMV-seronegative. The CDR3 runs from the conserved cysteine through the conserved F or W. Fields, in order: D gene, V gene, clone size, J gene, CDR3 protein, CDR3 DNA. The D gene is left open where the match is weak. Not every row has a clone size; where given, it reads once, few, many or a size class.

D gene: TRBD1
V gene: TRBV4-2
clone size: -
J gene: TRBJ1-2
CDR3 protein: CASSQIDRGLGYTF
CDR3 DNA: TGTGCCAGCAGCCAGATCGACAGGGGGCTCGGCTACACCTTC

D gene: TRBD1
V gene: TRBV11-2
clone size: -
J gene: TRBJ1-1
CDR3 protein: CASSSRTGQLNTEAFF
CDR3 DNA: TGTGCCAGCAGCTCTCGGACAGGCCAGCTGAACACTGAAGCTTTCTTT

D gene: -
V gene: TRBV15
clone size: -
J gene: TRBJ2-3
CDR3 protein: CATSRGLVRDDTQYF
CDR3 DNA: TGTGCCACCAGCAGAGGACTAGTAAGGGATGATACGCAGTATTTT

D gene: -
V gene: TRBV6-5
clone size: -
J gene: TRBJ1-4
CDR3 protein: CASSYSSGTEKLFF
CDR3 DNA: TGTGCCAGCAGTTACTCGAGCGGAACGGAAAAACTGTTTTTT

D gene: -
V gene: TRBV2
clone size: -
J gene: TRBJ2-2
CDR3 protein: CASKKSGLGELFF
CDR3 DNA: TGTGCCAGCAAAAAATCAGGGTTGGGGGAGCTGTTTTTT

D gene: TRBD2
V gene: TRBV7-2
clone size: -
J gene: TRBJ2-1
CDR3 protein: CASSPLAGAPSNEQFF
CDR3 DNA: TGTGCCAGCAGCCCCCTAGCGGGGGCACCTTCCAATGAGCAGTTCTTC

D gene: -
V gene: TRBV5-1
clone size: -
J gene: TRBJ2-1
CDR3 protein: CASSPNHRLLYNEQFF
CDR3 DNA: TGCGCCAGCAGCCCAAACCATCGACTCCTATACAATGAGCAGTTCTTC

D gene: -
V gene: TRBV18
clone size: -
J gene: TRBJ2-7
CDR3 protein: CASSVSVVGDEQYF
CDR3 DNA: TGTGCCAGCTCGGTCTCGGTCGTTGGAGACGAGCAGTACTTC

D gene: TRBD1
V gene: TRBV18
clone size: -
J gene: TRBJ2-2
CDR3 protein: CASSSQQGRTGELFF
CDR3 DNA: TGTGCCAGCTCATCCCAACAGGGGCGCACCGGGGAGCTGTTTTTT

D gene: -
V gene: TRBV9
clone size: few
J gene: TRBJ2-1
CDR3 protein: CASSPRSGVYNEQFF
CDR3 DNA: TGTGCCAGCAGCCCGCGGTCAGGGGTCTACAATGAGCAGTTCTTC

D gene: TRBD1
V gene: TRBV6-1
clone size: -
J gene: TRBJ1-2
CDR3 protein: CASGTVPILNYGYTF
CDR3 DNA: TGTGCCAGCGGGACAGTTCCGATTCTTAACTATGGCTACACCTTC

D gene: -
V gene: TRBV30
clone size: -
J gene: TRBJ2-3
CDR3 protein: CAWEEGRQGATDTQYF
CDR3 DNA: TGTGCCTGGGAAGAGGGGAGGCAGGGAGCGACAGATACGCAGTATTTT

D gene: -
V gene: TRBV7-7
clone size: -
J gene: TRBJ2-1
CDR3 protein: CASSLSRFSSYNEQFF
CDR3 DNA: TGTGCTAGCAGCTTATCGCGATTTAGCTCCTACAATGAGCAGTTCTTC

D gene: -
V gene: TRBV10-1
clone size: -
J gene: TRBJ1-2
CDR3 protein: CASSAGLAGYGYTF
CDR3 DNA: TGCGCCAGCAGTGCCGGACTCGCGGGCTATGGCTACACCTTC

D gene: -
V gene: TRBV5-1
clone size: -
J gene: TRBJ1-4
CDR3 protein: CASSLGAGVNEKLFF
CDR3 DNA: TGCGCCAGCAGCTTGGGGGCAGGTGTTAATGAAAAACTGTTTTTT

D gene: TRBD1
V gene: TRBV6-5
clone size: -
J gene: TRBJ1-5
CDR3 protein: CASSRTGGSNQPQHF
CDR3 DNA: TGTGCCAGCAGTCGGACAGGGGGTAGCAATCAGCCCCAGCATTTT

D gene: TRBD1
V gene: TRBV11-2
clone size: -
J gene: TRBJ2-5
CDR3 protein: CASSFTLGTEETQYF
CDR3 DNA: TGTGCCAGCAGCTTCACACTCGGGACAGAAGAGACCCAGTACTTC

D gene: TRBD2
V gene: TRBV5-4
clone size: -
J gene: TRBJ2-5
CDR3 protein: CASSPFSAGGGETQYF
CDR3 DNA: TGTGCCAGCAGCCCTTTCAGCGCGGGGGGAGGGGAGACCCAGTACTTC

D gene: TRBD1
V gene: TRBV5-1
clone size: -
J gene: TRBJ1-2
CDR3 protein: CASSPEGQWGGYTF
CDR3 DNA: TGCGCCAGCAGCCCCGAGGGACAGTGGGGCGGCTACACCTTC

D gene: TRBD1
V gene: TRBV27
clone size: -
J gene: TRBJ2-1
CDR3 protein: CASSSLTGGYSYNEQFF
CDR3 DNA: TGTGCCAGCAGTTCGTTGACAGGGGGCTACTCCTACAATGAGCAGTTCTTC

D gene: -
V gene: TRBV7-2
clone size: -
J gene: TRBJ1-5
CDR3 protein: CASSFSSNQPQHF
CDR3 DNA: TGTGCCAGCAGCTTTAGCAGCAATCAGCCCCAGCATTTT

D gene: -
V gene: TRBV2
clone size: -
J gene: TRBJ1-2
CDR3 protein: CASSGDYDYGYTF
CDR3 DNA: TGTGCCAGCTCTGGAGACTATGACTATGGCTACACCTTC

D gene: -
V gene: TRBV18
clone size: -
J gene: TRBJ1-5
CDR3 protein: CASSPRRAGNQPQHF
CDR3 DNA: TGTGCCAGCTCACCGAGGAGGGCGGGCAATCAGCCCCAGCATTTT

D gene: TRBD1
V gene: TRBV2
clone size: -
J gene: TRBJ2-7
CDR3 protein: CASSGTGGRVYEQYF
CDR3 DNA: TGTGCCAGCAGTGGAACAGGGGGCCGCGTCTACGAGCAGTACTTC

D gene: TRBD1
V gene: TRBV14
clone size: -
J gene: TRBJ2-7
CDR3 protein: CASSRVGGSEQYF
CDR3 DNA: TGTGCCAGCAGCCGGGTAGGGGGCAGCGAGCAGTACTTC

D gene: TRBD2
V gene: TRBV6-1
clone size: -
J gene: TRBJ2-2
CDR3 protein: CASSAPVGGWNTGELFF
CDR3 DNA: TGTGCCAGCAGTGCCCCAGTGGGGGGGTGGAACACCGGGGAGCTGTTTTTT

D gene: TRBD1
V gene: TRBV6-5
clone size: few
J gene: TRBJ2-7
CDR3 protein: CASSFKRGQGGEQYF
CDR3 DNA: TGTGCCAGCAGTTTTAAGCGGGGACAGGGAGGCGAGCAGTACTTC

D gene: -
V gene: TRBV6-5
clone size: -
J gene: TRBJ2-5
CDR3 protein: CASRGAETQYF
CDR3 DNA: TGTGCCAGCAGAGGGGCTGAGACCCAGTACTTC

D gene: TRBD1
V gene: TRBV27
clone size: -
J gene: TRBJ2-6
CDR3 protein: CASSRDRGLSGANVLTF
CDR3 DNA: TGTGCCAGCAGTCGGGACAGGGGCCTCTCTGGGGCCAACGTCCTGACTTTC

D gene: TRBD2
V gene: TRBV7-9
clone size: -
J gene: TRBJ2-1
CDR3 protein: CASSLAIAGAGNEQFF
CDR3 DNA: TGTGCCAGCAGCTTAGCAATAGCGGGGGCTGGCAATGAGCAGTTCTTC

D gene: -
V gene: TRBV5-1
clone size: -
J gene: TRBJ1-1
CDR3 protein: CASSFGQTGGHTEAFF
CDR3 DNA: TGCGCCAGCAGCTTTGGACAAACGGGGGGGCACACTGAAGCTTTCTTT

D gene: -
V gene: TRBV7-2
clone size: -
J gene: TRBJ1-1
CDR3 protein: CASSSPRGGVMNTEAFF
CDR3 DNA: TGTGCCAGCAGCTCACCCAGGGGAGGGGTTATGAACACTGAAGCTTTCTTT

D gene: -
V gene: TRBV29-1
clone size: few
J gene: TRBJ1-1
CDR3 protein: CSVALNTEAFF
CDR3 DNA: TGCAGCGTTGCCCTCAACACTGAAGCTTTCTTT

D gene: -
V gene: TRBV23-1
clone size: -
J gene: TRBJ1-2
CDR3 protein: CASSPGGYTF
CDR3 DNA: TGCGCCAGCAGTCCAGGCGGCTACACCTTC

D gene: TRBD1
V gene: TRBV30
clone size: few
J gene: TRBJ2-3
CDR3 protein: CAWSRRQGTDTQYF
CDR3 DNA: TGTGCCTGGAGTCGAAGACAGGGAACAGATACGCAGTATTTT